The source of this T cell receptor beta chain is a study of cytomegalovirus exposure and HLA in healthy donors (dated by TCRdb to about 2017). Background for the entire study: An earlier analysis of 587 of the donors reported about 280 Gb of sequence data and around 100 million unique TCR beta sequences obtained from some 170 million T cells. A later genetic analysis took genome-wide SNP genotypes for about 55% of the 666 donors and used that subset as a discovery cohort. Every repertoire in the discovery cohort had been generated on one and the same sequencing platform. The number of typed donors differed by locus: roughly 629-640 for A, B, C, DRB1 and DQB1; 522 for DQA1; approximately 610 for DPA1; and about 470 for DPB1. Donor age, sex, ethnicity and CMV serostatus were compiled together with the repertoire data. An earlier analysis of approximately 630 of the donors applied high-throughput TCR beta sequencing to assess whether each TCR beta V gene segment acted as functional or pseudogenic. Using immunosequencing, the study profiled T cell repertoires from around 670 subjects and related those repertoires to cytomegalovirus serostatus. Roughly 300 gigabases of sequencing data and tens of millions of unique TCR sequences were included in an early release covering roughly 700 HLA-typed donors. Rather than using new phenotypic data, the later analysis identified candidate immune exposures from TCR beta sequences and from how often those sequences occurred across donors. Besides the first cohort of hundreds of subjects, a separate validation cohort made up of roughly 130 different subjects was used. The aim of the study was to test whether cataloging public T cell receptors could identify signatures of past pathogen exposure. HLA typing included class I and class II loci at four-digit resolution. A later analysis re-analyzed previously published TCR beta repertoires from 500 to 700 donors and added high-resolution HLA genotyping to study TCR occurrence patterns. Because of strong linkage in the cohort, a handful of DR-DQ haplotypes were treated as single units for association and clustering. On average, about 200,000 unique TCR beta nucleotide sequences were sequenced per donor among fewer than 500 genotyped donors of the cohort, with roughly 18% of those sequences being non-productive. Of the 398 genotyped donors, approximately 83% fell in the genetic ancestry cluster associated with self-reported Caucasian donors. To predict cytomegalovirus infection status, the study combined high-throughput TCR immunosequencing, statistical association of individual TCRs with disease status, and machine learning. The study at large found these results: In vitro tests confirmed that three of the cytomegalovirus-associated TCR beta chains recognize cytomegalovirus antigens. A later analysis associated approximately 17,000 TCR beta sequences with specific HLA alleles at a false discovery rate of 0.05. Compared with the 666-donor mean, donors in an Asian-associated ancestry cluster had fewer N-insertions in productive TCRs, according to a later genetic analysis. In both the original and validation cohorts, the classifier was reported to diagnose cytomegalovirus status with high specificity and sensitivity. Because counts were too low, approximately 15 rarely observed V segments, including chromosome 9 orphons, were excluded from the earlier analysis of about 500 of the donors. In the study, 150 to 200 TCR beta chains were listed as associated with cytomegalovirus. Most TCR sequences were observed very rarely across donors, whereas some public TCRs were present in many individuals. According to a later analysis, most CMV-associated TCR beta chains appeared to be HLA-restricted, and the HLA associations seemed to be driven largely by CMV exposure. A later analysis found that HLA-associated TCR beta chains were more clonally expanded and had lower generation probabilities than equally common non-associated chains. Linkage disequilibrium might explain the correlated functional status among segregating V segments, but an unknown experimental factor could not be ruled out. V-gene and J-gene trimming of TCR beta chains was associated with a missense DCLRE1C variant in a later genetic analysis, and the association was replicated in an independent cohort. Presence/absence analyses assumed roughly uniform sequencing depth across donors, an assumption that may not hold. The cohort was sequenced for TCR beta chains only, and without alpha or paired-chain data the features that could be detected were limited. When HLA alleles, especially DR and DQ, strongly co-occurred, attributing TCR associations to individual alleles was difficult. A further reported finding was that TCR beta sequences accurately predicted the HLA-A and HLA-B alleles for most subjects in the first cohort. It was suggested by the authors that the approach could potentially be generalized to other disease states and immunological phenotypes. The 87-base-pair reads could not distinguish some IMGT-functional V segments, including TRBV6-2 and TRBV6-3, so those segments were excluded. A group of highly shared sequence variants was considered likely to be a technical artifact of the sequencing pipeline. According to a later analysis, parvovirus B19, influenza, CMV and Epstein-Barr virus appeared linked to several top co-occurrence clusters. Broadly in line with IMGT annotations, most TCR beta V segments showed up in productive rearrangements about 90% or about 30% of the time in an earlier analysis of around 600 of the donors. HLA typing was unavailable for some donors at each locus, so association tests used only the typed subset. In a later analysis, TCR association rates were found to vary across HLA loci, with the most associated TCRs seen for DRB1 alleles and the fewest for HLA-C alleles. Immune exposure information for the cohort was limited to CMV serostatus.

In total, 630 or so healthy bone marrow donors made up the cohort. All cohort members were sampled while nominally healthy, although unrecorded immune exposures were likely present. The donor tested CMV seronegative and was one of the 352 seronegative cohort members. Every donor gave a peripheral blood sample, and the peripheral blood mononuclear cells from that sample were used for TCR beta sequencing. Genomic DNA was extracted from the blood cell samples with the Qiagen DNeasy Blood Extraction Kit. Receptor libraries were prepared by the immunoSEQ multiplex PCR assay. A mixture of 60 forward primers for TCR Vbeta segments and 13 reverse primers for TCR Jbeta segments was used in the multiplex PCR. The CDR3 region of rearranged TCR beta genes was amplified from genomic DNA with a multiplex PCR assay. On the Illumina HiSeq System, the amplified TCR beta libraries were sequenced as 87-base-pair reads. On the authors' methods: A later analysis counted tens of millions of unique TCR beta chains across the 666 repertoires, and some 11 million of these chains were shared by at least two donors. To remove PCR and sequencing errors, raw reads were error-corrected and collapsed into unique sequences using a nearest-neighbor algorithm that merged closely related sequences. CDR3 sequences were aligned to IMGT reference sequences to assign V, D and J gene segments. For a sequence to be retained, a match of at least six nucleotides to both a V gene segment and a J gene segment was required. Rearrangements were classified as productive when the CDR3 lacked stop codons and remained in frame with V and J, and all other rearrangements were classified as non-productive. CDR3 was defined by IMGT convention, running from the second conserved V-encoded cysteine to the conserved J-encoded phenylalanine. The earlier analysis of some 600 of the donors excluded sequences that lacked an unambiguous match to a single V gene segment. An earlier analysis of over 450 of the donors classified V segments as functional when productive rearrangements were above 56.7% and as segregating when the standard deviation between donors was above 5%. A statistical classification framework was built to diagnose cytomegalovirus status from the catalog of TCR beta chain sequences. In a later analysis, V and J genes were assigned by comparing TCR nucleotide sequences against IMGT/GENE-DB human TR gene sequences. Using the TCRdist pipeline, a later analysis assigned CDR3 sequences along with most-parsimonious VDJ recombination scenarios. In a later analysis, each TCR beta chain was defined by its CDR3 amino acid sequence together with its V-gene family, and reads without a unique V-gene family were excluded. As a way to deal with suspected cross-contamination and a sequencing artifact, a later analysis dropped more than 500 nucleotide sequences that were highly shared and had low generation probability. In a later analysis, a clonal expansion index for each public chain was calculated from normalized within-repertoire ranks of inferred template counts. In a later analysis, generation probabilities were computed using a VDJ recombination model fitted to out-of-frame rearrangements, and the results were checked against IGoR. Hypergeometric tests were used in a later analysis to score TCR-TCR, TCR-HLA and TCR-CMV co-occurrence, with a repertoire-size bias correction applied to the TCR pairs. In a later analysis, false discovery rates were estimated by permuting HLA or CMV assignments 20 times. In a later analysis, co-occurring TCRs were grouped using DBSCAN, with TCRdist sequence similarity added in when clustering inside HLA-allele-positive subsets. Co-occurrence clustering excluded repertoires with fewer than 30,000 or more than 120,000 public chains, plus five with anomalous nucleotide sharing. The clones in this table, taken by TCRdb from immuneACCESS, are in-frame only. Not every clone is retained; where verified, under half of the shortfall comes from an unresolved V gene, and the cause of the rest is unknown. V and J calls and clone size are copied from that table; D and trimming were computed from the DNA. The sample contains 220,000 or so clones, 79% of them found a single time. The ten biggest clones cover about 1.7% of the sample.

As to this clone: What this receptor recognizes is not known. No qualities accompany the bases; no much larger clone lies one base away.

Unmatched junction bases come to 3, with V trimmed by 4 bases and J by 6 bases. Taken from cysteine to phenylalanine, the CDR3 has 13 residues. The entry retains the CDR3 DNA only, 39 bases that are in frame from base 1. CDR1 and CDR2 are read off the germline V gene as SGHVS and FQNEAQ. This clonotype originated in a man aged 50-60 years in good health and CMV-seronegative. The chain links TRBV7-8 with TRBJ1-2, with TRBD1 identical over 9 junction bases. The sequencing sample was made of PBMCs. This receptor has the CDR3 CASSSDRGDGYTF. The DNA is TGTGCCAGCAGCTCGGACAGGGGAGATGGCTACACCTTC. With all but the CDR3 taken from the reference TRBV7-8 and TRBJ1-2 genes, the full variable domain is: GAGVSQSPRYKVAKRGQDVALRCDPISGHVSLFWYQQALGQGPEFLTYFQNEAQLDKSGLPSDRFFAERPEGSVSTLKIQRTQQEDSAVYLCASSSDRGDGYTFGSGTRLTVV.